In this sample, the clone carrying this T cell receptor beta chain turned up a few times. Its specificity is not known. The second PCR ran roughly 6 to 12 cycles with a sample-barcoded 5' primer and J-beta primers. TCRdb itself ran the 5' RACE reads through MiXCR, one entry per CDR3 protein. The sample holds about 1.6 million distinct CDR3 sequences, roughly 32% seen once. This specimen comes from a study of blood T cells in healthy people across ages. Study-wide results and caveats: Naive T cell percentage strongly correlated with TCR beta diversity.

Between the trimmed V and J ends, which lost 5 bases and 1 base, there was a span of 12 bases. This CDR3 spans 13 amino acids. Per the germline V gene, CDR1 is DFQATT and CDR2 is SNEGSKA (reference sequence). The sequence derives from a woman aged 30 to 39 in good health. Sequencing was performed on blood. This chain joins TRBV20-1 and TRBJ2-7; a weak D match, TRBD1 (6 bases). CDR3 amino acids: CSAYSTGSYEQYF. In DNA form, the CDR3 reads TGCAGTGCTTACTCGACAGGTTCCTACGAGCAGTACTTC.